This T cell receptor beta chain was identified in a study of blood T cell repertoires in COVID-19. Original handling: Nucleated cell number was recorded as an estimate derived from reference gene primer amplification. Method: immunoSEQ multiplex PCR; TCRdb's copy keeps in-frame clones and lacks some. The DNA was the basis for D and trimming; V, J and clone size are from that table. The table records about 180,000 clones, 70% to 90% of them present only once. Per germline, CDR1 SNHLY and CDR2 FYNNEI. V was cut by 8 bases and J by 6 bases, with 16 bases left in between. The CDR3 runs to 13 residues. This clone was observed once. Enrollment of patients from Seattle took place during active infection, with longitudinal follow-up.

This chain links TRBV2 with TRBJ1-2; a possible D gene is TRBD1 (5 bases). This sequence was found in a person aged 70 to 80 with COVID-19, enrolled during active disease. Sequences were obtained from peripheral blood. The CDR3 is CASLREGEDGYTF. The CDR3 DNA sequence: TGTGCCAGCCTCAGGGAAGGGGAAGATGGCTACACCTTC.